The rows below give T cell receptor beta chains drawn from one sample of a study of PD-1 blockade in classical Hodgkin lymphoma. Sequencing was performed with immunoSEQ multiplex PCR; in TCRdb, only in-frame clones are kept and a portion is missing. The top ten hold roughly 6.9% of the sample, which has thousands of clones, 77% seen once. The specimen comprised CD4+ T cells from blood, sampled at baseline. The receptors shown here come from a human donor with classical Hodgkin lymphoma. The CDR3 runs from the conserved cysteine through the conserved F or W. The D gene is left open where the match is weak. Some rows have no size entry. The others give once, few or many, or a class for an expanded clone.

size,V,J,D,length,CDR3,DNA
-,TRBV6-6,TRBJ1-4,-,15,CASRPDRGRNEKLFF,TGTGCCAGCAGGCCCGACAGAGGGAGGAATGAAAAACTGTTTTTT
few,TRBV10-3,TRBJ1-5,TRBD1,15,CATLGQGQGNQPQHF,TGTGCCACGTTGGGACAGGGACAGGGCAATCAGCCCCAGCATTTT
-,TRBV10-3,TRBJ2-7,-,11,CAIGGSWEQYF,TGTGCCATCGGGGGGTCTTGGGAGCAGTACTTC
-,TRBV11-1,TRBJ2-1,-,11,CASSAYNEQFF,TGTGCCAGCTCGGCCTACAATGAGCAGTTCTTC
-,TRBV9,TRBJ2-1,-,15,CASSGQFSSYNEQFF,TGTGCCAGCAGCGGCCAGTTTTCCTCCTACAATGAGCAGTTCTTC
-,TRBV9,TRBJ1-1,-,13,CASSVGASTEAFF,TGTGCCAGCAGCGTGGGAGCGAGCACTGAAGCTTTCTTT
-,TRBV5-1,TRBJ1-2,TRBD1,16,CASSASGTDRLRGYTF,TGCGCCAGCAGCGCCTCCGGGACGGACAGGCTACGTGGCTACACCTTC
-,TRBV10-2,TRBJ2-3,-,12,CASKGPTDTQYF,TGCGCCAGCAAGGGTCCCACAGATACGCAGTATTTT
-,TRBV4-2,TRBJ2-1,-,15,CASSLDGTAYNEQFF,TGTGCCAGCAGCCTGGACGGGACTGCCTACAATGAGCAGTTCTTC
-,TRBV6-5,TRBJ2-1,TRBD2,16,CASSFSVAGSYNEQFF,TGTGCCAGCAGTTTTTCAGTAGCGGGGTCCTACAATGAGCAGTTCTTC
-,TRBV5-6,TRBJ2-2,TRBD2,13,CASSTGLARELFF,TGTGCCAGCAGCACCGGACTAGCCCGGGAGCTGTTTTTT
-,TRBV7-3,TRBJ2-1,-,15,CASSSSPSSYNEQFF,TGTGCCAGCAGCTCCAGCCCTAGCTCCTACAATGAGCAGTTCTTC
-,TRBV7-2,TRBJ2-3,TRBD2,17,CASSTSGTSGGTDTQYF,TGTGCCAGCAGCACCTCCGGGACTAGCGGAGGCACAGATACGCAGTATTTT
few,TRBV4-3,TRBJ1-2,-,12,CASSQEGVGYTF,TGCGCCAGCAGCCAAGAAGGGGTTGGCTACACCTTC
-,TRBV10-3,TRBJ2-7,TRBD2,14,CAIKGTSANYEQYF,TGTGCCATCAAAGGGACTAGCGCGAACTACGAGCAGTACTTC
large,TRBV9,TRBJ2-5,TRBD2,15,CASSVLSGSSETQYF,TGTGCCAGCAGCGTATTAAGCGGGAGTAGCGAGACCCAGTACTTC
once,TRBV25-1,TRBJ2-7,TRBD1,14,CASSAGQGIYEQYF,TGTGCCAGCAGTGCGGGACAGGGAATCTACGAGCAGTACTTC
-,TRBV28,TRBJ1-2,-,15,CASSLSPGTVYGYTF,TGTGCCAGCAGTTTATCCCCAGGGACCGTCTATGGCTACACCTTC
-,TRBV2,TRBJ1-1,-,17,CASSEELQGAFAVEAFF,TGTGCCAGCAGCGAGGAATTACAGGGTGCGTTCGCCGTTGAAGCTTTCTTT
-,TRBV2,TRBJ2-3,TRBD2,15,CASSDRSGSSDTQYF,TGTGCCAGCAGTGATCGTAGCGGGAGCTCAGATACGCAGTATTTT
-,TRBV5-6,TRBJ1-2,-,13,CASSLATGQGYTF,TGTGCCAGCAGCTTGGCTACAGGACAAGGCTACACCTTC
-,TRBV5-1,TRBJ1-2,-,13,CASSLEQTYGYTF,TGCGCCAGCAGCTTGGAACAGACCTATGGCTACACCTTC
-,TRBV5-6,TRBJ2-3,-,12,CASSESTDTQYF,TGTGCCAGCAGCGAGAGCACAGATACGCAGTATTTT
-,TRBV7-3,TRBJ2-3,-,16,CASSLGAGGSTDTQYF,TGTGCCAGCAGCTTAGGGGCAGGAGGTAGCACAGATACGCAGTATTTT
-,TRBV10-3,TRBJ2-7,-,13,CAISVQGTYEQYF,TGTGCCATCAGTGTCCAGGGTACCTACGAGCAGTACTTC
-,TRBV14,TRBJ1-1,-,14,CASSQDARGAEAFF,TGTGCCAGCAGCCAAGATGCTAGGGGGGCTGAAGCTTTCTTT
-,TRBV7-9,TRBJ1-2,-,14,CASSSYRGGYGYTF,TGTGCCAGCAGCTCATATCGGGGAGGCTATGGCTACACCTTC
-,TRBV5-4,TRBJ1-6,TRBD1,16,CATSSAWTGKNSPLHF,TGTGCCACCTCCTCCGCCTGGACAGGGAAAAATTCACCCCTCCACTTT
-,TRBV5-4,TRBJ2-6,-,13,CASSRTGANVLTF,TGTGCCAGCAGCAGGACAGGGGCCAACGTCCTGACTTTC
-,TRBV7-2,TRBJ2-7,-,14,CASSLAGVSYEQYF,TGTGCCAGCAGCTTAGCGGGGGTTTCCTACGAGCAGTACTTC
few,TRBV7-6,TRBJ2-7,-,11,CASSLEGGMYF,TGTGCCAGCAGCTTAGAAGGGGGAATGTACTTC
-,TRBV2,TRBJ1-5,TRBD1,15,CASSVMDRGNQPQHF,TGTGCCAGCAGTGTCATGGACAGGGGCAATCAGCCCCAGCATTTT
-,TRBV11-3,TRBJ2-7,TRBD1,15,CASSLTGQGAGEQYF,TGTGCCAGCAGCTTGACGGGACAGGGTGCTGGCGAGCAGTACTTC
-,TRBV18,TRBJ2-3,TRBD2,17,CASSPLPLAGGTDTQYF,TGTGCCAGCTCACCACTGCCCCTAGCGGGGGGCACAGATACGCAGTATTTT
few,TRBV7-8,TRBJ1-2,-,14,CASSLDQGPRGYTF,TGTGCCAGCAGCTTAGATCAGGGGCCGCGAGGCTACACCTTC
-,TRBV4-2,TRBJ1-2,-,15,CASSQDVGTNYGYTF,TGTGCCAGCAGCCAAGATGTCGGGACAAACTATGGCTACACCTTC
few,TRBV5-4,TRBJ1-2,TRBD1,13,CASSHRQGHGYTF,TGTGCCAGCAGCCATAGACAGGGCCATGGCTACACCTTC
-,TRBV5-1,TRBJ1-4,-,16,CASSLGSPAQGEKLFF,TGCGCCAGCAGCTTGGGTTCGCCAGCCCAGGGTGAAAAACTGTTTTTT
once,TRBV7-2,TRBJ1-2,-,13,CASSLSRLDGYTF,TGTGCCAGCAGCTTAAGCCGCCTCGATGGCTACACCTTC
-,TRBV6-5,TRBJ2-7,TRBD1,15,CASSIRDRGPYEQYF,TGTGCCAGCAGTATCCGGGACAGGGGGCCCTACGAGCAGTACTTC